Sequencing of this T cell receptor beta chain was carried out in a study of T cells in Graves' hyperthyroidism and ophthalmopathy (dated 2019 in TCRdb). About the full investigation: Peripheral blood was sampled at the time of initial diagnosis, prior to any treatment. A discovery cohort of fewer than 110 patients, roughly 45 with Graves' ophthalmopathy and approximately 57 with stable Graves' hyperthyroidism, was used to find distinguishing TCR V-J signatures. Whether ophthalmopathy could be predicted prospectively was tested in an independent validation cohort made up of roughly 19 hyperthyroidism patients plus 17 patients who later progressed to ophthalmopathy. The 90 to 100 discovery patients were randomly divided into training and test sets at a 7:3 ratio. Thyroid tissue and blood T-cell repertoires from six Graves' hyperthyroidism patients were also compared in the study. After sampling, hyperthyroidism patients received methimazole starting at 30 mg daily, and ophthalmopathy patients received high-dose intravenous methylprednisolone. The paper describes TCR Vbeta CDR3 sequencing of 135 peripheral blood samples, made up of 43 ophthalmopathy patients, roughly 80 hyperthyroidism patients and 17 progressor patients.

Based on the germline V gene (reference sequence), the CDR1 and CDR2 sequences are SEHNR and FQNEAQ. V drops 3 bases and J drops 5 bases, leaving 16 bases in between. The cysteine opens and the phenylalanine closes a CDR3 of 15 amino acids. The entry retains the CDR3 DNA only, 45 bases that are in frame from base 1. Overall study outcomes, separate from this receptor: No statistical method was used to set the sample size in advance, and investigators knew the group allocation. In cross-validation, a model built on a 13 V-J signature told ophthalmopathy apart from stable hyperthyroidism with roughly 87% sensitivity and around 81% specificity, and in testing the same model reached 80%/75%. During validation, the model predicted progression to ophthalmopathy a median of approximately six months ahead of onset, with more than 55% sensitivity and 72% to 80% specificity. Most expanded thyroid clonotypes (frequency above 0.001) were also detected in blood, suggesting blood repertoires may reflect thyroid immune responses.

This clonotype was seen at least ten times. This receptor's antigen is unknown. No much larger clone is present one base from it, and per-base qualities are unavailable. The TCR beta CDR3 regions were amplified from RNA transcripts. The TCR CDR3 was subjected to a first round of RT-PCR using the HTBI primer set and the Qiagen OneStep RT-PCR kit. Libraries were constructed in a second round of multiplex PCR, after which size selection and purification were carried out. Sequencing of the libraries was done on an Illumina HiSeq2000 using paired-end 100 bp reads. For the original study's pipeline: Raw data were processed with SOAPnuke, discarding reads with adapters, uncalled bases, mean Phred below 15, or no exact constant-primer or identifier match. COPE v1.2.5 was used to merge the high-quality paired reads, and each unique nucleotide sequence was defined as a clonotype. MiTCR v1.1 was used to align the clonotypes against IMGT TRBV, TRBD and TRBJ reference segments. Analysis was restricted to V-J combinations with a frequency above 0.0001, which covered about 99% of repertoires. A TCS score was defined as the ratio of F50 (clonal expansion) to E x V (chaos), with BLOSUM62-based TCRdist applied between CDR3 peptides within each V-J. Welch's t-statistics and random forest reduced around 520 V-J features to 10 to 15, which were used in a naive Bayes classifier (R e1071). The public reads were run again by TCRdb, first through fastp at Q25 and then through MiXCR, and only productive beta chains were kept. Merged by CDR3 protein, the rows form single entries marked with the most common genes and DNA. TCRdb's processing, not the authors', yielded these V and J calls. The sample yields approximately 600,000 distinct CDR3 sequences; 14% were counted once. The top ten hold 7.1% of the sample.

Ophthalmopathy patients had moderately to severely active disease, with a Clinical Activity Score of 3 or more, a NOSPECS grade of 4 or more, and a disease duration of less than 3 months. Any patient with an uncontrolled infection, another autoimmune disease, pregnancy or lactation was excluded. Diagnoses were based on clinical symptoms, serum thyroxine and TRAb, thyroid ultrasound and orbital computed tomography. PBMCs were isolated from approximately 10 ml of fresh peripheral blood by Ficoll-Paque density gradient centrifugation. Total RNA was extracted using Trizol reagent, and RNA quality was assessed on an Agilent 2100 Bioanalyzer.

This TCR was sampled from a woman in her late teens or twenties with Graves' ophthalmopathy. The V and J segments used are TRBV7-9 and TRBJ1-2, with no D gene named confidently. The sample was blood. The CDR3 is CASSFDGQRRYGYTF. The nucleotides are TGTGCCAGCAGCTTTGACGGCCAGAGGCGGTATGGCTACACCTTC.